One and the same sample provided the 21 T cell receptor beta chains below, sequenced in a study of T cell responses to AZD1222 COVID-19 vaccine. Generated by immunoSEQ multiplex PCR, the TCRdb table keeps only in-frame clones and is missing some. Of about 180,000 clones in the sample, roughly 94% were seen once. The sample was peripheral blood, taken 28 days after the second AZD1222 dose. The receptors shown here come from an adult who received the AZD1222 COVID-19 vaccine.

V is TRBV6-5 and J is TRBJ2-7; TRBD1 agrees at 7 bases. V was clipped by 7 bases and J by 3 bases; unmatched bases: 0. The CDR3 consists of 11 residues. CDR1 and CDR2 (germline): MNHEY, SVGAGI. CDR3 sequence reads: CASTGGYEQYF. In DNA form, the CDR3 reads TGTGCCAGCACAGGGGGCTACGAGCAGTACTTC.

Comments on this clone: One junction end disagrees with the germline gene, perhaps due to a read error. The CDR3 bases are TGTGCTAGCAGCTTAGATGGGGTAGGGGGCGCACTCGGTTCCGGGGAGCTGTTTTTT. The encoded protein is CASSLDGVGGALGSGELFF. V gene TRBV7-7 combines with J gene TRBJ2-2; 7 bases fit TRBD1. The CDR3 has 19 amino acids. CDR1 SSHAT and CDR2 FNYEAQ come from the germline V gene (reference sequence).

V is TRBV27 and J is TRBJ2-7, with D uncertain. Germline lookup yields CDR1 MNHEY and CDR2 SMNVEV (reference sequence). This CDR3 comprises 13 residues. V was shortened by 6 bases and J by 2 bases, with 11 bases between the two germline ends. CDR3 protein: CASSPSAAYEQYF. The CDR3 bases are TGTGCCAGCAGCCCTTCGGCCGCCTACGAGCAGTACTTC.

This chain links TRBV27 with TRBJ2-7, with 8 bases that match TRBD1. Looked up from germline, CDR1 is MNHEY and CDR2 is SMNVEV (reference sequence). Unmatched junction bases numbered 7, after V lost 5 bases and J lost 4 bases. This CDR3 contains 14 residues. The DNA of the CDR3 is TGTGCCAGCAGTACACGGACAGGGCCTTACGAGCAGTACTTC. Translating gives CASSTRTGPYEQYF.

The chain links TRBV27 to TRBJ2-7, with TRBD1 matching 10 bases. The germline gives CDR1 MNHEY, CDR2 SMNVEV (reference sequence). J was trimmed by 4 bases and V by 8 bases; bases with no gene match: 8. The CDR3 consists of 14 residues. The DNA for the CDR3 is TGTGCCAGCGGAATGACAGGGGGCAGATACGAGCAGTACTTC. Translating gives CASGMTGGRYEQYF.

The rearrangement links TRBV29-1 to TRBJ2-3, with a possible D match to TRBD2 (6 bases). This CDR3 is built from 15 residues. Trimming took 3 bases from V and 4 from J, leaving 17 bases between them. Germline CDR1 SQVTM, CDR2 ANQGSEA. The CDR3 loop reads CSVESESGGPDTQYF. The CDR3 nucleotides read TGCAGCGTTGAGTCCGAGAGCGGAGGGCCAGATACGCAGTATTTT.

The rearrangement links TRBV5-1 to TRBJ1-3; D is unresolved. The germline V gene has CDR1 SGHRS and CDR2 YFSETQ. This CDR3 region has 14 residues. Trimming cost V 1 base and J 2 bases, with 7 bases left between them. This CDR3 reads CASSLYGAGNTIYF. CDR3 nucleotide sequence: TGCGCCAGCAGCTTGTATGGGGCTGGAAACACCATATATTTT.

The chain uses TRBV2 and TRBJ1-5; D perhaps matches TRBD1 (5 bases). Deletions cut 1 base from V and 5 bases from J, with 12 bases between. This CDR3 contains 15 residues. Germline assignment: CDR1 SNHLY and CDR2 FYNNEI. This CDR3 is CASSEGQGFYQPQHF. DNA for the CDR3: TGTGCCAGCAGTGAAGGGCAGGGCTTCTATCAGCCCCAGCATTTT. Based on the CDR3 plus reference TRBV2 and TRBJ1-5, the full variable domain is EPEVTQTPSHQVTQMGQEVILRCVPISNHLYFYWYRQILGQKVEFLVSFYNNEISEKSEIFDDQFSVERPDGSNFTLKIRSTKLEDSAMYFCASSEGQGFYQPQHFGDGTRLSIL.

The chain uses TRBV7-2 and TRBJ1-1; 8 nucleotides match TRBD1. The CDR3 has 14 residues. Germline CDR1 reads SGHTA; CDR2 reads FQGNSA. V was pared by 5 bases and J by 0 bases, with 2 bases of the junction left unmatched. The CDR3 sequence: CASSGQGMNTEAFF. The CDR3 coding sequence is TGTGCCAGCAGCGGACAGGGTATGAACACTGAAGCTTTCTTT.

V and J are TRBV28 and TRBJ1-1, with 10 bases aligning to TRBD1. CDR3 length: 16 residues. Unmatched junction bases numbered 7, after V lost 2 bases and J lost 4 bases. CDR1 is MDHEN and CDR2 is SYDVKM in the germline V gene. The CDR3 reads CASSLHGQGVGTEAFF. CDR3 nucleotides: TGTGCCAGCAGTTTACACGGACAGGGGGTCGGCACTGAAGCTTTCTTT.

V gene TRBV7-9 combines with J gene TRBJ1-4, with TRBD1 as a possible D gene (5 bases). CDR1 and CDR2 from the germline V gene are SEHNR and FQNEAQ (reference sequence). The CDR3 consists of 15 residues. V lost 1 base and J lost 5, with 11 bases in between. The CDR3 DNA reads TGTGCCAGCAGCTTAGACGGGGGGGAAAATGAAAAACTGTTTTTT. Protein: CASSLDGGENEKLFF. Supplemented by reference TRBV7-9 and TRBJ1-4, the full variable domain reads DTGVSQNPRHKITKRGQNVTFRCDPISEHNRLYWYRQTLGQGPEFLTYFQNEAQLEKSRLLSDRFSAERPKGSFSTLEIQRTEQGDSAMYLCASSLDGGENEKLFFGSGTQLSVL.

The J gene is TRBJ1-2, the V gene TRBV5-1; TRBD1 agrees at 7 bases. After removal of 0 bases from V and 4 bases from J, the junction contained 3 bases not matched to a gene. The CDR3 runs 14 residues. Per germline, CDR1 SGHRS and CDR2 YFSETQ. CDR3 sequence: CASSLVQGSYGYTF. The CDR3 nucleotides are TGCGCCAGCAGCTTGGTACAGGGGAGCTATGGCTACACCTTC.

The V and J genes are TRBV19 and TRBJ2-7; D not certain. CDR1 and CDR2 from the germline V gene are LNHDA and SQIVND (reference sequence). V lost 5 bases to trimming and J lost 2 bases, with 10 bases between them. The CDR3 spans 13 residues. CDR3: CASSPGPPYEQYF. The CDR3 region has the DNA TGTGCCAGTAGTCCCGGGCCACCCTACGAGCAGTACTTC.

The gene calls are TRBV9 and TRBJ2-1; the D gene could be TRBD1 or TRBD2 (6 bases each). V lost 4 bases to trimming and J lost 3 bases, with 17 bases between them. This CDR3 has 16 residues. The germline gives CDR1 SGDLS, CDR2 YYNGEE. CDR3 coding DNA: TGTGCCAGCAGCCCTGGGGGGCTTAACGGCTACAATGAGCAGTTCTTC. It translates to CASSPGGLNGYNEQFF.

The CDR3 spells CASRPSGGNTIYF. The DNA for the CDR3 is TGTGCCAGCAGGCCCTCGGGGGGAAACACCATATATTTT. The chain links TRBV2 to TRBJ1-3; the D is unclear. The CDR3 extends over 13 amino acids. The ends were cut back, 6 bases at V and 4 bases at J, with 10 bases in the middle. Germline lookup yields CDR1 SNHLY and CDR2 FYNNEI.

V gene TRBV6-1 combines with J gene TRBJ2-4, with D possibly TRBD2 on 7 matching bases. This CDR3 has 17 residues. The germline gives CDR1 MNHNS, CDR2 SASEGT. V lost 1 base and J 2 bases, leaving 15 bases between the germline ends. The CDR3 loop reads CASSEVGGANTKNIQYF. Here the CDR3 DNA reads TGTGCCAGCAGTGAAGTAGGGGGGGCGAATACCAAAAACATTCAGTACTTC.

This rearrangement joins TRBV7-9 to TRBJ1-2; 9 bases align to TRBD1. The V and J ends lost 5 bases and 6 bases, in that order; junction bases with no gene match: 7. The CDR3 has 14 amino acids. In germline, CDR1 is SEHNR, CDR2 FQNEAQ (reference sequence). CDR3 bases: TGTGCCAGCAGCCCACGGGACAGGGTAAATGGCTACACCTTC. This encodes CASSPRDRVNGYTF. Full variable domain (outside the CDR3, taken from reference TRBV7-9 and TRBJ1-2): DTGVSQNPRHKITKRGQNVTFRCDPISEHNRLYWYRQTLGQGPEFLTYFQNEAQLEKSRLLSDRFSAERPKGSFSTLEIQRTEQGDSAMYLCASSPRDRVNGYTFGSGTRLTVV.

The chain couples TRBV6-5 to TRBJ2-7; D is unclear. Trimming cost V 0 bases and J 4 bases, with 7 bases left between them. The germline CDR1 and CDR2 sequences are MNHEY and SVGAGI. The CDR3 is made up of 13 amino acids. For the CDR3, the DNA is TGTGCCAGCAGTTACTCGTCGGCGTACGAGCAGTACTTC. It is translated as CASSYSSAYEQYF.

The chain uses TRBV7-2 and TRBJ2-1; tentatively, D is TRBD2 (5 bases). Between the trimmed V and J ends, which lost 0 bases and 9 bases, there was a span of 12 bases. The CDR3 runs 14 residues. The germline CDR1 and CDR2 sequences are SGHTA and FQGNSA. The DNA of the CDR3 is TGTGCCAGCAGCTTAGCCGGAGGTAGAGGTGAGCAGTTCTTC. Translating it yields CASSLAGGRGEQFF.

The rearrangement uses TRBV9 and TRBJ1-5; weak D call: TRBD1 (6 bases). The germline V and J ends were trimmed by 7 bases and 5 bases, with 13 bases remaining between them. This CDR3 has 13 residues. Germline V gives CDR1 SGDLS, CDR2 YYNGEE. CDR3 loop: CASGGSLDQPQHF. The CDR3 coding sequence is TGTGCCAGCGGGGGCAGCCTTGATCAGCCCCAGCATTTT.

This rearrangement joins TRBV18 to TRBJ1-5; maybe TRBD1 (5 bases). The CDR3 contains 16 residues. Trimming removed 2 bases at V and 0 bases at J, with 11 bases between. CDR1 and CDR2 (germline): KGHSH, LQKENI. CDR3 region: CASSPGAVFSNQPQHF. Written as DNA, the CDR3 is TGTGCCAGCTCACCAGGGGCGGTCTTTAGCAATCAGCCCCAGCATTTT.